This T cell receptor (beta chain) stems from a study of T-cell memory formation after mild COVID-19 (dated by TCRdb to about 2021). Background for the entire study: TCR sequence clusters from the two donors were found to be largely donor specific. Longitudinal TCRalpha and TCRbeta repertoire sequencing tracked T-cell clones expanding and contracting after mild COVID-19 in two donors. The cohort comprised two young, previously healthy adult volunteers, one female and one male. General study outcomes and caveats: SARS-CoV-2 specificity was not confirmed for the second-wave clones peaking on day 37. Only two mild cases were covered in the study, and larger cohorts including severe cases with pre-infection samples were considered necessary. The detection of some responding clones in pre-infection memory suggests that pre-existing cross-reactive memory T cells joined the SARS-CoV-2 response. Contracting CD4+ clones turned up mainly in the CM and EM memory subsets, whereas EMRA was where CD8+ clones were enriched. From day 15 to 85, contracting clones showed balanced CD4/CD8 phenotypes, whereas a second wave of clones that expanded from day 15 to 37 leaned towards CD4+.

This sample was sequenced with an Illumina NovaSeq 6000. cDNA libraries for TCRalpha and TCRbeta were prepared by 5'RACE using constant-segment primers, with sample barcodes and unique molecular identifiers added. Trizol reagent was used to extract RNA from every sample. Libraries were amplified in two PCR steps, with a second sample barcode and Illumina TruSeq adapters added in the second step. The libraries were sequenced on an Illumina NovaSeq using 2 x 150 bp paired-end reads. Concerning the study's data processing: With migec v1.2.7, reads were demultiplexed and then collapsed into UMI-guided consensus sequences. With mixcr v2.1.11, UMI consensuses were aligned to TRA and TRB V and J templates and assembled into clonotypes. A clonotype was counted as expanded or contracted only if both edgeR and NoisET called the change significant, with noise models trained on biological replicates. For edgeR calls, the cutoffs were a false discovery rate-adjusted p below 0.01 and a log2 fold-change threshold of 1. As an exploratory analysis of dynamics, max-normalized trajectories of the 1000 most abundant clonotypes were examined with PCA combined with hierarchical clustering. Separately sequenced CD4+ and CD8+ repertoires were used to assign the CD4 or CD8 phenotype of responding clones. TCRdb applied fastp at Q25 and MiXCR to the public reads, then kept only in-frame beta chains. All rows with the same CDR3 protein become a single entry with the most common DNA and genes. TCRdb, rather than the study authors, made the V and J calls. The sample table contains hundreds of thousands of distinct CDR3 sequences; only one count was recorded for 20% to 25% of them. 8.8% of the sample comes from the top ten.

Its CDR3 holds 16 amino acids, cysteine through phenylalanine. The DNA shown is the 48-base CDR3, in frame from base 1. The germline V end is reduced by 5 bases and the J end by 1 base; junction bases left unmatched: 8. Via the germline V gene, CDR1 is SGDLS and CDR2 YYNGEE. This clonotype came up a few times. Its antigen specificity is not known. No base quality information exists; no much larger clone differs at one position. PBMCs were isolated by Ficoll-Paque density gradient centrifugation. Rearrangement joined TRBV9 to TRBJ1-2, with 10 junctional bases fitting TRBD1. The source is an adult woman who had mild COVID-19 (a few samples of this study predate the infection). The sample titles of this study are shuffled in the database, so cell type and time point are left out; the donor was told from shared clones. Sequenced input: PBMCs or a T cell subset sorted from them (not recorded which). The nucleotide sequence is TGTGCCAGCAGGGGGACAGGGGCGTCAGTTAACTATGGCTACACCTTC. Translated, this is CASRGTGASVNYGYTF.